This T cell receptor beta chain was obtained from a study of OX40 agonist ivuxolimab in advanced cancers. This clone was observed once. Germline values: CDR1 SGHKS, CDR2 YYEKEE (reference sequence). The CDR3 has 14 amino acids. Trimming took off 2 bases at V and 2 bases at J, with 9 bases between the two ends. Clones were sequenced by immunoSEQ multiplex PCR, and TCRdb holds only the in-frame ones, with some missing. The sample has approximately 100,000 clones; roughly 91% are singletons. The rearrangement uses TRBV5-5 and TRBJ2-3; D is unclear. The sequence derives from an adult with an advanced solid tumor such as melanoma, head and neck, liver or kidney cancer. Sequenced here: CD4+ or CD8+ T cells sorted from blood, sampled in a trial of the OX40 agonist ivuxolimab. CDR3 residues: CASSFGLYTDTQYF. The CDR3 nucleotides read TGTGCCAGCAGCTTTGGGCTATACACAGATACGCAGTATTTT.